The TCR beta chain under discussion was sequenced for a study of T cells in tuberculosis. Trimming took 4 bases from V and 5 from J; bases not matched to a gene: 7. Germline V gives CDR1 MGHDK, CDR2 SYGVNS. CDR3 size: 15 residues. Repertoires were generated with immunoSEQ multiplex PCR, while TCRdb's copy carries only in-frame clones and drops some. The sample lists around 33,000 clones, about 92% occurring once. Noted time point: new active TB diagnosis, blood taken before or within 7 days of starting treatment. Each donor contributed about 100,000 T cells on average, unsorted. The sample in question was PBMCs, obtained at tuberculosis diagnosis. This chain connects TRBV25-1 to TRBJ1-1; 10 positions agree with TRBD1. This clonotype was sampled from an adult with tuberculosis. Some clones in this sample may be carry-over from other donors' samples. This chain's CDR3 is CASSARDRGGTEAFF. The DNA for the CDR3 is TGTGCCAGCAGTGCTCGGGACAGGGGCGGAACTGAAGCTTTCTTT.